The present TCR beta chain was sequenced within a study of T cell changes during pregnancy in multiple sclerosis. Produced via immunoSEQ multiplex PCR; TCRdb's table is partial and in-frame only. The sample contains 60,000 or so clones, 90% of which appear only once. V was pared by 4 bases and J by 4 bases, with 4 bases of the junction left unmatched. Germline values: CDR1 GTSNPN, CDR2 SVGIG (reference sequence). There are 12 residues in the CDR3. The sample here was peripheral blood, taken in the second trimester of pregnancy. The sequence derives from a female donor in good health, enrolled as a control in a pregnancy study. V is TRBV30 and J is TRBJ2-7, with 7 bases aligning to TRBD2. This chain's CDR3 is CAWTQRGYEQYF. DNA for the CDR3: TGTGCCTGGACCCAGCGGGGATACGAGCAGTACTTC.